These T cell receptor beta chains were read from a single sample in a study of OX40 agonist ivuxolimab in advanced cancers. Some clones are missing from TCRdb's copy, which holds only in-frame ones; the method was immunoSEQ multiplex PCR. The repertoire holds 48,000 or so clones, with around 90% as singletons. The source material was CD4+ or CD8+ T cells sorted from blood, sampled in a trial of the OX40 agonist ivuxolimab. The receptors originated from an adult with an advanced solid tumor such as melanoma, head and neck, liver or kidney cancer. CDR3s include the opening cysteine and the closing phenylalanine or tryptophan. The order of the fields is V gene, clone size, J gene, D gene, CDR3 protein, CDR3 DNA. A D gene is named only where the DNA matches it firmly. Only some rows state a clone size, as once, few, many or a class for expanded clones.

v_call: TRBV5-1; clone_size: -; j_call: TRBJ1-4; d_call: -; cdr3_aa: CASNLQGPGEKLFF; cdr3_nt: TGCGCCAGCAACTTACAGGGTCCTGGGGAAAAACTGTTTTTT
v_call: TRBV18; clone_size: -; j_call: TRBJ2-5; d_call: TRBD1; cdr3_aa: CASSPRQGAEETQYF; cdr3_nt: TGTGCCAGCTCACCCAGACAGGGGGCGGAAGAGACCCAGTACTTC
v_call: TRBV27; clone_size: once; j_call: TRBJ2-5; d_call: -; cdr3_aa: CASSFAGHQETQYF; cdr3_nt: TGTGCCAGCAGTTTTGCAGGGCACCAAGAGACCCAGTACTTC
v_call: TRBV7-2; clone_size: -; j_call: TRBJ2-7; d_call: TRBD2; cdr3_aa: CASSLRTSGYEQYF; cdr3_nt: TGTGCCAGCAGCTTAAGGACTAGCGGCTACGAGCAGTACTTC
v_call: TRBV29-1; clone_size: few; j_call: TRBJ1-1; d_call: -; cdr3_aa: CSVDSGVTEAFF; cdr3_nt: TGCAGCGTCGACTCGGGGGTCACTGAAGCTTTCTTT
v_call: TRBV19; clone_size: -; j_call: TRBJ2-3; d_call: -; cdr3_aa: CARRGGDFTDTQYF; cdr3_nt: TGTGCCAGAAGAGGGGGAGATTTCACAGATACGCAGTATTTT
v_call: TRBV6-1; clone_size: -; j_call: TRBJ2-2; d_call: -; cdr3_aa: CASSVYRSTGELFF; cdr3_nt: TGTGCCAGCAGTGTTTACAGATCCACCGGGGAGCTGTTTTTT
v_call: TRBV5-4; clone_size: -; j_call: TRBJ2-7; d_call: TRBD2; cdr3_aa: CASNPLGASGSVYEQYF; cdr3_nt: TGTGCCAGCAACCCATTAGGCGCGAGCGGGAGTGTCTACGAGCAGTACTTC
v_call: TRBV4-2; clone_size: -; j_call: TRBJ2-5; d_call: -; cdr3_aa: CASSQGVLGIQGSQYF; cdr3_nt: TGTGCCAGCAGCCAAGGGGTACTAGGGATCCAGGGGTCCCAGTACTTC
v_call: TRBV18; clone_size: -; j_call: TRBJ1-5; d_call: -; cdr3_aa: CASSPSRGDQPQHF; cdr3_nt: TGTGCCAGCTCACCAAGCAGGGGCGATCAGCCCCAGCATTTT
v_call: TRBV5-1; clone_size: -; j_call: TRBJ2-3; d_call: -; cdr3_aa: CASSFWGESTDTQYF; cdr3_nt: TGCGCCAGCAGCTTTTGGGGGGAAAGCACAGATACGCAGTATTTT
v_call: TRBV20-1; clone_size: -; j_call: TRBJ1-2; d_call: -; cdr3_aa: CSARNPTDYTF; cdr3_nt: TGCAGTGCTAGAAATCCGACGGACTACACCTTC
v_call: TRBV6-5; clone_size: -; j_call: TRBJ2-1; d_call: TRBD2; cdr3_aa: CASSYSGLAGYNEQFF; cdr3_nt: TGTGCCAGCAGTTACTCGGGACTAGCGGGGTACAATGAGCAGTTCTTC
v_call: TRBV5-4; clone_size: -; j_call: TRBJ2-7; d_call: TRBD2; cdr3_aa: CASSNGLDGPYEQYF; cdr3_nt: TGTGCCAGCAGCAACGGACTAGATGGTCCCTACGAGCAGTACTTC
v_call: TRBV4-3; clone_size: -; j_call: TRBJ1-4; d_call: TRBD1; cdr3_aa: CASSQDLWRTGGPNEKLFF; cdr3_nt: TGCGCCAGCAGCCAAGATCTTTGGAGGACAGGGGGACCTAATGAAAAACTGTTTTTT
v_call: TRBV2; clone_size: -; j_call: TRBJ2-5; d_call: TRBD2; cdr3_aa: CASSVTSGLQETQYF; cdr3_nt: TGTGCCAGCAGTGTGACTAGCGGTTTACAAGAGACCCAGTACTTC
v_call: TRBV19; clone_size: -; j_call: TRBJ2-1; d_call: -; cdr3_aa: CASSITAIHEQFF; cdr3_nt: TGTGCCAGTAGTATCACAGCTATACATGAGCAGTTCTTC
v_call: TRBV5-4; clone_size: -; j_call: TRBJ2-3; d_call: -; cdr3_aa: CARSPPRTFTDTQYF; cdr3_nt: TGTGCCAGAAGCCCACCGCGGACTTTCACAGATACGCAGTATTTT
v_call: TRBV4-3; clone_size: -; j_call: TRBJ1-3; d_call: -; cdr3_aa: CASSQAVGRTLSGNTIYF; cdr3_nt: TGCGCCAGCAGCCAAGCGGTAGGAAGAACCCTCTCTGGAAACACCATATATTTT
v_call: TRBV11-2; clone_size: -; j_call: TRBJ2-7; d_call: -; cdr3_aa: CASSLRGAGFPYEQYF; cdr3_nt: TGTGCCAGCAGCCTCCGGGGTGCGGGGTTCCCCTACGAGCAGTACTTC
v_call: TRBV10-2; clone_size: few; j_call: TRBJ1-1; d_call: -; cdr3_aa: CASNPGRKNTEAFF; cdr3_nt: TGCGCCAGCAATCCGGGACGCAAGAACACTGAAGCTTTCTTT
v_call: TRBV5-1; clone_size: -; j_call: TRBJ2-1; d_call: -; cdr3_aa: CASSPVLGGGLSNEQFF; cdr3_nt: TGCGCCAGCAGCCCCGTTCTTGGGGGGGGGCTGTCAAATGAGCAGTTCTTC
v_call: TRBV2; clone_size: -; j_call: TRBJ1-2; d_call: -; cdr3_aa: CASSFQGPNYGYTF; cdr3_nt: TGTGCCAGCAGTTTTCAGGGACCTAACTATGGCTACACCTTC
v_call: TRBV4-2; clone_size: once; j_call: TRBJ1-2; d_call: -; cdr3_aa: CASSQDRRDINYGYTF; cdr3_nt: TGTGCCAGCAGCCAAGACCGCCGGGACATAAACTATGGCTACACCTTC
v_call: TRBV4-3; clone_size: -; j_call: TRBJ1-1; d_call: TRBD1; cdr3_aa: CASSQGTVGLGNTEAFF; cdr3_nt: TGCGCCAGCAGCCAGGGGACAGTGGGATTAGGGAACACTGAAGCTTTCTTT
v_call: TRBV7-3; clone_size: -; j_call: TRBJ2-5; d_call: -; cdr3_aa: CASSSTGWGETQYF; cdr3_nt: TGTGCCAGCAGCTCGACAGGCTGGGGAGAGACCCAGTACTTC
v_call: TRBV2; clone_size: -; j_call: TRBJ2-3; d_call: TRBD1; cdr3_aa: CASTELGQSTDTQYF; cdr3_nt: TGTGCCAGCACCGAACTGGGACAGTCCACAGATACGCAGTATTTT
v_call: TRBV27; clone_size: -; j_call: TRBJ2-2; d_call: -; cdr3_aa: CARKRVTGELFF; cdr3_nt: TGTGCCCGCAAACGGGTCACCGGGGAGCTGTTTTTT
v_call: TRBV9; clone_size: -; j_call: TRBJ1-5; d_call: -; cdr3_aa: CASSEGQQSNQPQHF; cdr3_nt: TGTGCCAGCAGCGAGGGACAACAAAGCAATCAGCCCCAGCATTTT